This entry lists 18 T cell receptor beta chains sequenced from one sample in a study of shared clonotypes between healthy human individuals. Libraries were prepared by immunoSEQ multiplex PCR; TCRdb keeps only in-frame clonotypes and omits some of them. The repertoire has 450,000 to 550,000 clones, around 74% of them found once; the top ten carry 10% to 15%. Input material: PBMCs. All receptors come from a woman aged 40-49 years in good health. Some clones in this sample may be carry-over from other donors' samples.

The V and J genes are TRBV5-5 and TRBJ2-6; D is possibly TRBD1 (6 bases). The CDR3 totals 19 residues. The V gene lost 4 bases and the J gene lost 0 bases, with 20 bases spanning the gap. Per germline, CDR1 SGHKS and CDR2 YYEKEE (reference sequence). The CDR3 DNA reads as TGTGCCAGCAGCGTAAGCCCCCCAGGGGCCGCCTCTGGGGCCAACGTCCTGACTTTC. Translated, it gives CASSVSPPGAASGANVLTF.

The chain links TRBV6-6 to TRBJ2-7; TRBD1 aligns across 7 bases. The CDR3 extends over 14 amino acids. Germline CDR1 MNHNY, CDR2 SVGAGI (reference sequence). The ends lost 6 bases at V and 2 bases at J; junction bases unmatched: 7. This CDR3 is CASSPDRVTYEQYF. In DNA form, the CDR3 reads TGTGCCAGCAGCCCCGACAGGGTGACCTACGAGCAGTACTTC.

V usage is TRBV2 and J usage is TRBJ1-1; D call uncertain. V lost 3 bases and J 0 bases, leaving 11 bases between the germline ends. In germline, CDR1 is SNHLY, CDR2 FYNNEI. The CDR3 has 15 amino acids. The CDR3 region is CASSEFVSMNTEAFF. CDR3 bases: TGTGCCAGCAGTGAGTTCGTCAGTATGAACACTGAAGCTTTCTTT.

The rearrangement uses TRBV7-2 and TRBJ2-7, with 9 bases that match TRBD2. The V and J ends lost 1 base and 5 bases, in that order; junction bases with no gene match: 6. The CDR3 totals 15 residues. The germline V gene encodes CDR1 SGHTA and CDR2 FQGNSA. In nucleotides, the CDR3 is TGTGCCAGCAGCTTAGGGCCTAGCGGGATTAACGAGCAGTACTTC. It is translated as CASSLGPSGINEQYF.

J is TRBJ1-4 and V is TRBV6-4; D is uncertain. V lost 2 bases and J 8 bases, leaving 9 bases between the germline ends. This CDR3 contains 13 residues. The germline CDR1 and CDR2 sequences are MRHNA and SNTAGT. The CDR3 DNA reads as TGTGCCAGCAGTGACGAAGCCGGGGAAAAACTGTTTTTT. It encodes CASSDEAGEKLFF.

The chain joins TRBV6-5 to TRBJ1-4; no definite D call. The CDR3 consists of 13 residues. V was trimmed by 6 bases and J by 4 bases, leaving 9 bases between them. Per the germline V gene, CDR1 is MNHEY and CDR2 is SVGAGI. The CDR3 here is CASSPGFNEKLFF. Written as DNA, the CDR3 is TGTGCCAGCAGCCCGGGATTTAATGAAAAACTGTTTTTT.

This chain joins TRBV28 and TRBJ1-4, with 8 bases identical to TRBD1. The V gene end was trimmed by 5 bases and the J gene end by 8 bases; junction bases not matched to a gene: 7. The CDR3 covers 14 residues. Germline lookup yields CDR1 MDHEN and CDR2 SYDVKM. The CDR3 spells CASSPDRESEKLFF. The CDR3 DNA sequence: TGTGCCAGCAGTCCGGACAGGGAATCGGAAAAACTGTTTTTT.

For the CDR3, the DNA is TGTGCCAGCAGCTCCGGACTAGCGGGGACAGATACGCAGTATTTT. Its protein is CASSSGLAGTDTQYF. The V call is TRBV11-3, the J call TRBJ2-3, with 12 bases aligning to TRBD2. CDR3 length equals 15 residues. V was clipped by 4 bases and J by 3 bases; unmatched bases: 2. The germline V gene has CDR1 SGHNT and CDR2 YENEEA.

The J gene is TRBJ1-2, the V gene TRBV19; 9 bases agree with TRBD1. Germline values: CDR1 LNHDA, CDR2 SQIVND (reference sequence). This CDR3 spans 14 amino acids. The V and J ends lost 4 bases and 5 bases, in that order; junction bases with no gene match: 5. CDR3 loop: CASSTTGTGYGYTF. CDR3 nucleotides: TGTGCCAGTAGTACCACCGGGACAGGGTATGGCTACACCTTC.

This clone has just a few counts. The chain is built from TRBV30 and TRBJ2-1, with 8 bases that match TRBD2. The length of the CDR3 is 15 residues. J lost 4 bases, V lost 3 bases, and 8 bases had no gene match. Germline CDR1 reads GTSNPN; CDR2 reads SVGIG (reference sequence). The CDR3, as DNA: TGTGCCTGGAGGCTCGGGCTAGCGGGTTACAATGAGCAGTTCTTC. This gives the protein CAWRLGLAGYNEQFF.

The genes are TRBV15 and TRBJ2-6; D tentatively reads TRBD1 or TRBD2 (5 bases each). The CDR3 is 18 residues long. Trimming stripped 0 bases from V and 0 bases from J, with 12 bases between. CDR1 is LNHNV and CDR2 is YYDKDF in the germline V gene (reference sequence). The chain's CDR3 is CATSRDPQGRSGANVLTF. CDR3 sequence (DNA): TGTGCCACCAGCAGAGATCCGCAGGGACGCTCTGGGGCCAACGTCCTGACTTTC.

This chain uses TRBV6-5 with TRBJ1-5; D is ambiguous. Trimming removed 6 bases from V and 7 bases from J, with 13 bases in between. The CDR3 sequence is 13 residues long. CDR1 and CDR2 from the germline V gene are MNHEY and SVGAGI. The CDR3 loop reads CASRRGLEQPQHF. Written as DNA, the CDR3 is TGTGCCAGCAGGCGTGGGCTTGAGCAGCCCCAGCATTTT.

The genes are TRBV6-6 and TRBJ2-1, with D perhaps being TRBD1 or TRBD2 (5 bases each). Per germline, CDR1 MNHNY and CDR2 SVGAGI (reference sequence). The CDR3 runs 14 residues. Between the trimmed V and J ends, which lost 2 bases and 9 bases, there was a span of 14 bases. The CDR3 coding sequence is TGTGCCAGCAGTTACCGGGCCGGGGCGGGTGAGCAGTTCTTC. Translated, it gives CASSYRAGAGEQFF.

With respect to this clone: One junction end does not reproduce the germline sequence, and a read error may be involved. J is TRBJ2-1 and V is TRBV7-7; 13 positions match TRBD2. The germline V gene encodes CDR1 SSHAT and CDR2 FNYEAQ (reference sequence). The CDR3 loop spans 16 amino acids. DNA for the CDR3: TGTGCTAGCAGCCTCGGGACTAGCGGGGCCTACAATGAGCAGTTCTTC. Translation gives CASSLGTSGAYNEQFF.

The rearrangement links TRBV27 to TRBJ2-7; D is unclear. V was trimmed by 0 bases and J by 3 bases, leaving 6 bases between them. CDR1 is MNHEY and CDR2 is SMNVEV in the germline V gene (reference sequence). This CDR3 is built from 13 residues. For the CDR3, the DNA is TGTGCCAGCAGTTTATCTGGTGGCTACGAGCAGTACTTC. It specifies CASSLSGGYEQYF.

This chain uses TRBV11-2 with TRBJ2-1; D gene uncertain. Trimming pared 4 bases from V and 2 bases from J, leaving 9 bases between. Germline V gene data show CDR1 as SGHAT and CDR2 as FQNNGV. This CDR3 spans 14 amino acids. The CDR3, as DNA: TGTGCCAGCAGCTCAGCTAAGACCTACAATGAGCAGTTCTTC. Translating it yields CASSSAKTYNEQFF. Using reference TRBV11-2 and TRBJ2-1 for the parts outside the CDR3, the full variable domain is EAGVAQSPRYKIIEKRQSVAFWCNPISGHATLYWYQQILGQGPKLLIQFQNNGVVDDSQLPKDRFSAERLKGVDSTLKIQPAKLEDSAVYLCASSSAKTYNEQFFGPGTRLTVL.

This clone was detected once. The genes are TRBV5-1 and TRBJ2-1; 7 nucleotides match TRBD2. The trim removed 2 bases at V and 6 bases at J, leaving 2 bases unmatched. Germline V gene lookup returns CDR1 SGHRS and CDR2 YFSETQ. The CDR3 totals 13 residues. This chain's CDR3 is CASSFPSGNEQFF. In DNA form, the CDR3 reads TGCGCCAGCAGCTTTCCTAGCGGCAATGAGCAGTTCTTC.

The chain has TRBV27 and TRBJ1-1; possibly TRBD1 for D (6 bases). This CDR3 contains 16 residues. V was clipped by 1 base and J by 1 base, with 13 bases between them. CDR1 and CDR2 from the germline V gene are MNHEY and SMNVEV (reference sequence). CDR3 DNA: TGTGCCAGCAGTTTATGGGGGACAAGGGGGAACACTGAAGCTTTCTTT. This gives the protein CASSLWGTRGNTEAFF.